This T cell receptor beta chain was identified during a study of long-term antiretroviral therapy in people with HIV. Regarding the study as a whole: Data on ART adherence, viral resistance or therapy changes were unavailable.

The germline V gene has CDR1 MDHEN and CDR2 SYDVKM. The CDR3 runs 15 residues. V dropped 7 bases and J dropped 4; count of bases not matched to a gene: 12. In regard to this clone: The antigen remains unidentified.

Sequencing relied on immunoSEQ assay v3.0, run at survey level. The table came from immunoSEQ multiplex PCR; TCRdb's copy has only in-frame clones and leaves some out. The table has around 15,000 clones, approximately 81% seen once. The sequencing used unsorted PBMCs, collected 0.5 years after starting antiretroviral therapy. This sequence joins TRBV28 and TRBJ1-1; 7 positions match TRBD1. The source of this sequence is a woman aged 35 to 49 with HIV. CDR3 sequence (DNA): TGTGCCAGCACCATCGGTGGAGGGGGCGGCACTGAAGCTTTCTTT. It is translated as CASTIGGGGGTEAFF.